This entry describes one T cell receptor beta chain. Its specificity is unknown. Sequencing targeted expressed TCRB transcripts, as all isolated RNA had been reverse transcribed. Clones were read by immunoSEQ multiplex PCR, and TCRdb kept only the in-frame ones, dropping some. This repertoire shows around 110,000 clones, over 15% found once; its top ten account for 2% to 2.5%. This CDR3 is 13 amino acids long. Germline lookup yields CDR1 SNHLY and CDR2 FYNNEI. The ends were cut back, 5 bases at V and 2 bases at J, with 7 bases in the middle. This specimen belongs to a study of beta chain features in type 1 diabetes. Study results and caveats: The study found moderately but significantly shorter TCRB CDR3s in all four CD4+ subsets of Type 1 diabetes patients. Equally in patients and controls, PCR might preferentially amplify shorter templates. VDJ junctions in type 1 diabetes patients carried more deletions and fewer insertions.

The sequence derives from a man aged 25 to 40 with type 1 diabetes. The rearrangement uses TRBV2 and TRBJ1-5; maybe TRBD1 (6 bases). Material: central memory CD4+ T cells from blood. The CDR3 sequence: CASSRQGNQPQHF. The CDR3 DNA follows: TGTGCCAGCAGTAGACAGGGCAATCAGCCCCAGCATTTT.